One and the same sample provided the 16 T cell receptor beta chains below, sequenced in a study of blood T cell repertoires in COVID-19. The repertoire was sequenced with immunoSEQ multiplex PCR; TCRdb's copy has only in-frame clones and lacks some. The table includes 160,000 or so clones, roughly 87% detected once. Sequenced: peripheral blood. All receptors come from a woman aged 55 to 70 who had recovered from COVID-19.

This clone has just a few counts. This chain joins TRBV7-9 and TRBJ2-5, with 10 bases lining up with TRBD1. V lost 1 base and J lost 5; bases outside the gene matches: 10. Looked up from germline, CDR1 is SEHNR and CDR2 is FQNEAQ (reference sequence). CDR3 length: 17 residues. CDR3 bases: TGTGCCAGCAGCTTAGGTGACCGGGACAGGGGTCGGGAGACCCAGTACTTC. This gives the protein CASSLGDRDRGRETQYF. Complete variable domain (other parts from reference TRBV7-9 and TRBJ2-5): DTGVSQNPRHKITKRGQNVTFRCDPISEHNRLYWYRQTLGQGPEFLTYFQNEAQLEKSRLLSDRFSAERPKGSFSTLEIQRTEQGDSAMYLCASSLGDRDRGRETQYFGPGTRLLVL.

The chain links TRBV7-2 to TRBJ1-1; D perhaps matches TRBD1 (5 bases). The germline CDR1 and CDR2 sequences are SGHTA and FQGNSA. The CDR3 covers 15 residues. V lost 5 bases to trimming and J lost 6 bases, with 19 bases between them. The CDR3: CASSRRPGQGAEAFF. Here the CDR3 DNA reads TGTGCCAGCAGCAGGAGACCGGGCCAAGGGGCTGAAGCTTTCTTT.

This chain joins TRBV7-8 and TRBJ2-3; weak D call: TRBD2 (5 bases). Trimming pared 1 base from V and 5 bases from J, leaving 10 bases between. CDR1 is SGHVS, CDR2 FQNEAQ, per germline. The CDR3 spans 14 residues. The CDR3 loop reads CASSLGLAEDTQYF. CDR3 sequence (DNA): TGTGCCAGCAGCTTAGGGCTAGCTGAAGATACGCAGTATTTT.

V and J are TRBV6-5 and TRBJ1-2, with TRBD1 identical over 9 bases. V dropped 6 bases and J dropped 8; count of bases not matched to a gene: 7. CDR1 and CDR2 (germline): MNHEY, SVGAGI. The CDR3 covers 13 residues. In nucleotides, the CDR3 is TGTGCCAGCAGCAATCTGGACAGGGGCGGCTACACCTTC. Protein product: CASSNLDRGGYTF.

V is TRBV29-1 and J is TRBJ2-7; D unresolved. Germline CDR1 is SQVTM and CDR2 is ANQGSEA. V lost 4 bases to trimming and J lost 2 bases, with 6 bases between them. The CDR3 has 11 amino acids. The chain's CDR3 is CSVGVTYEQYF. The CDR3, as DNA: TGCAGCGTTGGAGTAACCTACGAGCAGTACTTC.

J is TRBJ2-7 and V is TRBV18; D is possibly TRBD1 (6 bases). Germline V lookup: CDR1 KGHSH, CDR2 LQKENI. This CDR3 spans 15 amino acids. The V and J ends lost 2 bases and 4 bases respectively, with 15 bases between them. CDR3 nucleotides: TGTGCCAGCTCACCAAAAGGGGGTTTAACGTACGAGCAGTACTTC. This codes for CASSPKGGLTYEQYF.

CDR3 region: CASSAYTGNTEAFF. In DNA form, the CDR3 reads TGTGCCAGCAGCGCTTACACAGGGAACACTGAAGCTTTCTTT. This chain links TRBV7-8 with TRBJ1-1; TRBD1 might be the D (5 bases). V lost 5 bases, J lost 1 base, and 11 bases lay in between. This CDR3 is 14 amino acids long. Germline V CDR1 and CDR2: SGHVS, FQNEAQ.

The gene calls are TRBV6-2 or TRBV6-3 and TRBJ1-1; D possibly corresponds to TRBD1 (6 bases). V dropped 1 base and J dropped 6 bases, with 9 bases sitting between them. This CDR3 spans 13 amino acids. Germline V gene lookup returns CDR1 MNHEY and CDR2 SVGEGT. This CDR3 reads CASSYYRDSEAFF. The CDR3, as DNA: TGTGCCAGCAGTTACTACAGGGATTCTGAAGCTTTCTTT.

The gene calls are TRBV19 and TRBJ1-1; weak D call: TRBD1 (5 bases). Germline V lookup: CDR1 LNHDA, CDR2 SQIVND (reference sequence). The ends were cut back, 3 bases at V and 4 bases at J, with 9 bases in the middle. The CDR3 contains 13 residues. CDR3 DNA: TGTGCCAGTAGTATGAGGGGACTCACTGAAGCTTTCTTT. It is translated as CASSMRGLTEAFF.

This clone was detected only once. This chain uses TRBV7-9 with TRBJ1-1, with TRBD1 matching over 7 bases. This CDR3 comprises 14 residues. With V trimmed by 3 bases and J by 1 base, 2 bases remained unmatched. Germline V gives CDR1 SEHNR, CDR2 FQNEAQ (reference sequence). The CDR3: CASSFRGANTEAFF. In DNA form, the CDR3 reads TGTGCCAGCAGCTTCAGGGGGGCGAACACTGAAGCTTTCTTT.

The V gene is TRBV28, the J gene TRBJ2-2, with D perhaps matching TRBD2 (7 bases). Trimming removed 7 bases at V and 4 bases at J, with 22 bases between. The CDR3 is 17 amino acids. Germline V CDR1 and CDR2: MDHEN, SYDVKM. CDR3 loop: CASTHQAGARFTGELFF. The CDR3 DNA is TGTGCCAGCACTCACCAGGCGGGGGCACGCTTCACCGGGGAGCTGTTTTTT.

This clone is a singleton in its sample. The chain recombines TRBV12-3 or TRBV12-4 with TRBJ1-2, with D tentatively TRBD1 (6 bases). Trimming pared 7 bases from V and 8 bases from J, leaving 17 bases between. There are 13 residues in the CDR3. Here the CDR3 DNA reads TGTGCCAGCACCCCCGCCGCCAGGGGAGGCTACACCTTC. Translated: CASTPAARGGYTF.

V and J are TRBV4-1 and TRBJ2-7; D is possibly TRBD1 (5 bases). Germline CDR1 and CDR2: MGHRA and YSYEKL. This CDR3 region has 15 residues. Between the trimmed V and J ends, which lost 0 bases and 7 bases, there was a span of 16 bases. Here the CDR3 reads CASSQDTRDEGEQYF. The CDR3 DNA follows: TGCGCCAGCAGCCAAGATACCAGGGATGAAGGAGAGCAGTACTTC.

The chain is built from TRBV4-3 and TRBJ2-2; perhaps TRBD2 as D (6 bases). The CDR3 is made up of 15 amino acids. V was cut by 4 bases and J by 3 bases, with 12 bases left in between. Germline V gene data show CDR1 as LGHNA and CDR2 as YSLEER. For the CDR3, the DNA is TGCGCCAGCAGCCCCTACCGGGAGCACACCGGGGAGCTGTTTTTT. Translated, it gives CASSPYREHTGELFF.

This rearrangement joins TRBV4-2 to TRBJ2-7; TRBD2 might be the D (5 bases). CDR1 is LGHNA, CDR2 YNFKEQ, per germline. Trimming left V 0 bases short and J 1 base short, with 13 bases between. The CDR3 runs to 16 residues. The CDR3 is CASSQDRNGVSYEQYF. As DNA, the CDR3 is TGTGCCAGCAGCCAAGATCGGAACGGGGTTTCCTACGAGCAGTACTTC.

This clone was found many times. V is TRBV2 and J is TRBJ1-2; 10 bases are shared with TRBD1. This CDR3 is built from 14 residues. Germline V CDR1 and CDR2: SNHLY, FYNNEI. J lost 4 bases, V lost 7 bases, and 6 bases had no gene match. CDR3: CASNLGQGGYGYTF. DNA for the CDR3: TGTGCCAGCAACCTAGGACAGGGGGGCTATGGCTACACCTTC.